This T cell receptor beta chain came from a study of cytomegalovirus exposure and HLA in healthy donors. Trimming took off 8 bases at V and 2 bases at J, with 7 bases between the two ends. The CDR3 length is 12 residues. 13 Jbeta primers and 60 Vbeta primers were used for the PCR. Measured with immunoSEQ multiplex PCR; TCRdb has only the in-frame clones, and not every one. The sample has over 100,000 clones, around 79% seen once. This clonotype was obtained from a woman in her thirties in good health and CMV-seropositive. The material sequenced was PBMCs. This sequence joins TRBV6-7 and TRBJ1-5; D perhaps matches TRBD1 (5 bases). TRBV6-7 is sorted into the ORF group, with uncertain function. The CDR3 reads CASGGGNQPQHF. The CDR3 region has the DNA TGTGCCAGCGGGGGGGGCAATCAGCCCCAGCATTTT.